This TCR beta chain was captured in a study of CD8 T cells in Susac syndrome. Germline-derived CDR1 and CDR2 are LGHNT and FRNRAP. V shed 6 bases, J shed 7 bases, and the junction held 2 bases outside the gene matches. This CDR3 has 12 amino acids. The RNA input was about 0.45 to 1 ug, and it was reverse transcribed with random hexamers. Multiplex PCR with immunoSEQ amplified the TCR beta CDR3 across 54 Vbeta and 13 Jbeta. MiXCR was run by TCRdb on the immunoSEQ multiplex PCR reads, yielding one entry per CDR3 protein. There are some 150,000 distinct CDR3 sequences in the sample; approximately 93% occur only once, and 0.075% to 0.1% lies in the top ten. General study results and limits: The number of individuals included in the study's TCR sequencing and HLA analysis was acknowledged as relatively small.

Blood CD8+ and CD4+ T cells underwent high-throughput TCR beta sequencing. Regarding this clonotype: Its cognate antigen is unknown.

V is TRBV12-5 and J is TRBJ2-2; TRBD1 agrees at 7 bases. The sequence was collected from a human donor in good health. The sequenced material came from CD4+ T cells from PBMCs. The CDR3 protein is CASGTGFGELFF. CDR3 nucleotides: TGTGCTAGTGGGACAGGGTTCGGGGAGCTGTTTTTT.